This TCR beta chain was sequenced during a study of blood T cell repertoires in COVID-19. Study at large: Samples of COVID-19 (acute and convalescent) were obtained from the United States, Italy and Spain.

Trimming at V came to 6 bases and at J to 6 bases, leaving 5 bases not matched to a gene. The CDR3 is made up of 13 amino acids. The method was immunoSEQ multiplex PCR; TCRdb's version includes in-frame clones alone and lacks a portion of them. The data hold about 130,000 clones, with 84% observed a single time. The specimen sequenced was peripheral blood. The rearrangement joins TRBV12-3 or TRBV12-4 to TRBJ2-1; 7 nucleotides agree with TRBD2. This TCR derives from a woman aged 25 to 39 who had recovered from COVID-19. CDR3 in amino acids: CASRPVAGNEQFF. DNA of the CDR3: TGTGCCAGCAGGCCGGTAGCGGGCAATGAGCAGTTCTTC.